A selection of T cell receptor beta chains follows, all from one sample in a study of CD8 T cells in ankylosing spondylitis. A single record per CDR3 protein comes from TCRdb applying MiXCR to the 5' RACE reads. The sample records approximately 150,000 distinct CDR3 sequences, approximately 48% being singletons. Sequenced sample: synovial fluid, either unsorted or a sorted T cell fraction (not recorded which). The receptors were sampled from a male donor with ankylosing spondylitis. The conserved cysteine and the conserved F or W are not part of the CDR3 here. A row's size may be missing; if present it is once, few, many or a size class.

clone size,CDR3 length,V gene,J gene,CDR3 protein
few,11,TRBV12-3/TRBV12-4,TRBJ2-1,ASRALDGREQF
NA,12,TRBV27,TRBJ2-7,ASSFGGPTYEQY
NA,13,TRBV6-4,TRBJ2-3,ASSDSTQGTDTQY
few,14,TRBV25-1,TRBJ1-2,ASSDSRTPFYYGYT
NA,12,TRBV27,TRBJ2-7,ASSLSSRPSTQY
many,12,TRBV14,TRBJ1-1,ASSQARGNTEAF
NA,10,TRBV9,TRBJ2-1,ASSVAPARLF
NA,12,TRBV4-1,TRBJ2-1,ASSQFLSYNEQF
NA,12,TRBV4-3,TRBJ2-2,ASSQEGTSGELF
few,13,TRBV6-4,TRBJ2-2,ASSLTSGSAGELF
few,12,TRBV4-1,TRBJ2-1,ASSQGGRVDEQF
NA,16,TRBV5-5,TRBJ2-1,ASSSATSDLSSYNEQF
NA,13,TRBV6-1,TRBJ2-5,ASSEGGQGAETQY
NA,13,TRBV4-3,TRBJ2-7,ASSQARDRGREQY
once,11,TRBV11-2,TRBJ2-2,ASSLTTGGELF
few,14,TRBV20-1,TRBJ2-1,SARASAGRVSFEQF
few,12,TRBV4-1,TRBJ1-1,ASSPSRVSTEAF
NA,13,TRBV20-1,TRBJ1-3,SARERAPEGNTIY
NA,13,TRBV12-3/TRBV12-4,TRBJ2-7,ASSLAGMSSYEQY
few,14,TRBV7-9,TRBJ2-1,ASSWTTGMGYNEQF
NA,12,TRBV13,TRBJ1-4,ASSLGQGGEKLF
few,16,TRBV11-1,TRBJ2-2,ASSLSTRRDGNTGELF
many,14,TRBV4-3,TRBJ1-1,ASSQVARGPGAEAF
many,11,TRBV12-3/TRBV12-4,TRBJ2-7,ASSRGVPGEQY
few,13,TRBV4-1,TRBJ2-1,ASSRGQSSYNEQF
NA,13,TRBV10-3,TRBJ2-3,AISDPTSSSDTQY
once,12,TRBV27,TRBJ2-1,ASSWNGRWNEQF
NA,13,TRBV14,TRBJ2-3,ASSRTSTRADTQY
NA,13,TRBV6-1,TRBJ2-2,ASSEWAENTGELF
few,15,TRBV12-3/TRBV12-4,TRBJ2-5,ASSNLPQGPGGKTQY
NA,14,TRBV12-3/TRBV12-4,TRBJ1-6,ASSLAGFSYNSPLH
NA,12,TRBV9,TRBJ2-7,ASSGGAGLDEQY
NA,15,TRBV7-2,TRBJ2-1,ASSLGLAGGCCNEQF
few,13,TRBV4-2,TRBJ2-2,ASSQEAGPTGELF
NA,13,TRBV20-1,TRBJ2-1,SASRGPSSYNEQF
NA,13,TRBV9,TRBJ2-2,ASSSGTPNTGELF
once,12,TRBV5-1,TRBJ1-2,ASSLTGTHYGYT
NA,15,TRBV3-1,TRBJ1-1,AISGLESVDSYGEAF
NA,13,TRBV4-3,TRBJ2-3,ASSQDGAGVDTQY
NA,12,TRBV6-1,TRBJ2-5,ASSEILVSETQY
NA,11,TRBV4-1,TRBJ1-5,ASSLTGLRPQH
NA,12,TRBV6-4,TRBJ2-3,ASSEAGGADTQY
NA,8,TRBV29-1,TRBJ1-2,SGGDYGYT
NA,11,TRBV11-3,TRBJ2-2,ASEGSNTGELF
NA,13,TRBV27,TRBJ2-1,ASSLSGLAWHEQF
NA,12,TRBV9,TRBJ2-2,ASSVLRNTGELF
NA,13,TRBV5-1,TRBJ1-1,ASSDRQDKNTEAF
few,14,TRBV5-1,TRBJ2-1,ASSLTSSGVYNEQF
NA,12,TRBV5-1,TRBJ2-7,ASSLVGPPSEQY
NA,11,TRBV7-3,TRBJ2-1,ASSKVPLGEQF
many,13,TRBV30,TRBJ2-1,AWSLHTVDYNEQF
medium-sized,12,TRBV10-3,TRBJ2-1,AISESREYNEQF
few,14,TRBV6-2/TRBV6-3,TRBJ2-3,ASSYGAGGPLDTQY
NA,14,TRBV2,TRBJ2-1,ASSEWAASGGNEQF
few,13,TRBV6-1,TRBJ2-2,ASGSGNLGTGELF